The T cell receptor (beta chain) under discussion was sequenced for a study of spatial heterogeneity in lung cancer. About the research overall: Compared with alpha-chain sequences, beta-chain sequences were consistently detected in greater numbers.

In this sample, this clonotype turned up many times. Its antigen is unidentified. General study findings and limits: There were more appearances of ubiquitous expanded tumor TCRs in blood at resection than at follow-up.

TCRdb re-called the 5' RACE reads with MiXCR, one entry per CDR3 protein. The table shows 25,000 to 30,000 distinct CDR3 sequences, with under 7% occurring only once. Germline CDR1 reads SGHTA; CDR2 reads FQGNSA. The junction had 10 bases not matched to a gene; V was cut back by 2 bases and J by 6 bases. The length of the CDR3 is 17 residues. The time point denotes: blood at routine non-recurrence follow-up after resection. Researchers sequenced whole RNA taken from tumor, nontumor lung or frozen PBMC without sorting. The chain recombines TRBV7-2 with TRBJ2-1, with 10 bases matching TRBD2. This clonotype originated in a male donor with early-stage non-small cell lung cancer. Material: PBMCs, obtained at follow-up. The CDR3 spells CASSLSGGAREGNEQFF. The CDR3 DNA sequence: TGTGCCAGCAGCTTAAGCGGGGGGGCCAGGGAGGGCAATGAGCAGTTCTTC.